The 18 T cell receptor beta chains reported below all come from one sample, sequenced in a study of control samples from healthy donors and cancer patients. The protocol was immunoSEQ multiplex PCR, while the TCRdb copy is restricted to in-frame clones and leaves out a portion. The sample lists roughly 150,000 clones, roughly 92% occurring once. Specimen: blood. The receptors come from a man between 45 and 60 years old in good health.

The J gene is TRBJ1-6, the V gene TRBV7-2; 9 bases match TRBD1. Germline values: CDR1 SGHTA, CDR2 FQGNSA. This CDR3 is built from 15 residues. The ends lost 6 bases at V and 7 bases at J; junction bases unmatched: 7. CDR3 in DNA: TGTGCCAGCAGTCCAGACGACAGGGGGAATTCACCCCTCCACTTT. Translating gives CASSPDDRGNSPLHF.

The chain recombines TRBV5-1 with TRBJ2-7; 7 bases agree with TRBD1. Trimming cost V 4 bases and J 5 bases; bases outside gene matches: 9. The CDR3 has 14 amino acids. Germline loops: CDR1 SGHRS, CDR2 YFSETQ. The CDR3 reads CASSTGQGGDEQYF. The DNA for the CDR3 is TGCGCCAGCAGCACGGGACAAGGGGGCGACGAGCAGTACTTC.

The CDR3 region is CASSLEGQGQTQYF. CDR3 DNA: TGTGCCAGCAGTTTGGAAGGGCAGGGCCAGACCCAGTACTTC. This sequence joins TRBV27 and TRBJ2-5, with a tentative D call TRBD1 (5 bases). V lost 3 bases, J lost 6 bases, and 14 bases lay in between. CDR1 is MNHEY, CDR2 SMNVEV, per germline (reference sequence). This CDR3 is built from 14 residues.

V gene TRBV7-2 combines with J gene TRBJ1-1, with D uncertain. Germline V CDR1 and CDR2: SGHTA, FQGNSA. The CDR3 length is 16 residues. V dropped 0 bases and J dropped 1 base, with 12 bases sitting between them. This CDR3 reads CASSLAPMPGNTEAFF. CDR3 bases: TGTGCCAGCAGCTTAGCGCCGATGCCTGGGAACACTGAAGCTTTCTTT.

V usage is TRBV28 and J usage is TRBJ2-7, with TRBD2 identical over 11 bases. V lost 6 bases, J lost 3 bases, and 4 bases stayed unmatched. The CDR3 has 14 amino acids. The V gene's germline CDR1 is MDHEN and CDR2 SYDVKM. CDR3 sequence: CASSRGTSGYEQYF. The CDR3 nucleotides are TGTGCCAGCAGCCGGGGGACTAGCGGCTACGAGCAGTACTTC.

The genes are TRBV30 and TRBJ1-4, with D possibly matching TRBD1 (5 bases). The CDR3 runs to 16 residues. Trimming took 2 bases from V and 3 from J, leaving 16 bases between them. Germline V gene lookup returns CDR1 GTSNPN and CDR2 SVGIG (reference sequence). The CDR3: CAWSRGHQGSNEKLFF. The CDR3 region has the DNA TGTGCCTGGAGTCGGGGCCATCAAGGGTCTAATGAAAAACTGTTTTTT.

This clone has just one count. The chain is built from TRBV3-1 (or the pseudogene TRBV3-2) and TRBJ2-4; a weak D match, TRBD1 (6 bases). Germline CDR1 reads LGHDT; CDR2 reads YNNKEL (reference sequence). V lost 1 base and J lost 5, with 9 bases in between. The CDR3 runs to 14 residues. CDR3 DNA: TGTGCCAGCAGCCAAGGCGCAGGGGAAAACATTCAGTACTTC. Protein sequence: CASSQGAGENIQYF.

V usage is TRBV5-1 and J usage is TRBJ2-3; no clear D gene. The ends were cut back, 1 base at V and 2 bases at J, with 8 bases in the middle. Germline V gene lookup returns CDR1 SGHRS and CDR2 YFSETQ. The CDR3 totals 14 residues. CDR3: CASSLSDPTDTQYF. The CDR3 DNA sequence: TGCGCCAGCAGCTTGAGTGACCCCACAGATACGCAGTATTTT.

This clone has only one observation. This specimen includes other DNA sequences encoding the same CDR3. The DNA of the CDR3 is TGTGCCAGCAGTTTAGTGGGGAGAGAGACCCAGTACTTC. It codes for CASSLVGRETQYF. This chain links TRBV28 with TRBJ2-5; tentative D call: TRBD2 (5 bases). V was shortened by 2 bases and J by 4 bases, with 8 bases between the two germline ends. The CDR3 runs to 13 residues. Germline CDR1 reads MDHEN; CDR2 reads SYDVKM. Supplemented by reference TRBV28 and TRBJ2-5, the full variable domain reads DVKVTQSSRYLVKRTGEKVFLECVQDMDHENMFWYRQDPGLGLRLIYFSYDVKMKEKGDIPEGYSVSREKKERFSLILESASTNQTSMYLCASSLVGRETQYFGPGTRLLVL.

This chain links TRBV30 with TRBJ2-5; D is undetermined. This CDR3 has 13 residues. Trimming removed 0 bases at V and 1 base at J, with 6 bases between. Germline assignment: CDR1 GTSNPN and CDR2 SVGIG (reference sequence). The DNA of the CDR3 is TGTGCCTGGAGTGTAAACTTCCAAGAGACCCAGTACTTC. It specifies CAWSVNFQETQYF.

The chain has TRBV28 and TRBJ2-7; D might be TRBD2 (6 bases). Germline V gives CDR1 MDHEN, CDR2 SYDVKM. CDR3 size: 13 residues. Trimming cost V 2 bases and J 3 bases, with 8 bases left between them. The CDR3 DNA follows: TGTGCCAGCAGTTTAATCGGGGGCTACGAGCAGTACTTC. Translating it yields CASSLIGGYEQYF.

Points on this clone: A junction boundary mismatches the germline segment, possibly from a read error. This sequence joins TRBV7-7 and TRBJ2-7; 7 bases are a match to TRBD2. The germline V gene encodes CDR1 SSHAT and CDR2 FNYEAQ (reference sequence). CDR3 size: 12 residues. This CDR3 reads CASRVSGGEQYF. The CDR3 nucleotides are TGTGCTAGCAGGGTTTCGGGGGGCGAGCAGTACTTC.

The V call is TRBV2, the J call TRBJ1-2; D call uncertain. Trimming took 4 bases from V and 5 from J, leaving 11 bases between them. This CDR3 has 13 residues. Looked up from germline, CDR1 is SNHLY and CDR2 is FYNNEI. The CDR3 DNA follows: TGTGCCAGCAGTGTGGGATCGGTTTATGGCTACACCTTC. Translating gives CASSVGSVYGYTF.

This chain joins TRBV5-1 and TRBJ1-2; D gene unclear. This CDR3 has 14 amino acids. In germline, CDR1 is SGHRS, CDR2 YFSETQ. V was trimmed by 1 base and J by 3 bases, leaving 10 bases between them. CDR3 loop: CASSLSPGDYGYTF. DNA of the CDR3: TGCGCCAGCAGCTTGTCCCCCGGGGACTATGGCTACACCTTC.

V gene TRBV3-1 (or the pseudogene TRBV3-2) combines with J gene TRBJ1-1; no clear D. Germline lookup yields CDR1 LGHDT and CDR2 YNNKEL (reference sequence). Trimming stripped 4 bases from V and 2 bases from J, with 11 bases between. CDR3 length: 14 residues. CDR3 region: CASSLYTGNTEAFF. CDR3 nucleotides: TGTGCCAGCAGCCTTTATACGGGAAACACTGAAGCTTTCTTT.

This chain uses TRBV12-3 or TRBV12-4 with TRBJ1-1; D possibly corresponds to TRBD1 (5 bases). This CDR3 spans 13 amino acids. With 5 bases removed from V and 6 bases from J, the gap between germline ends came to 13 bases. CDR3 amino acids: CASSPDGDAEAFF. As DNA, the CDR3 is TGTGCCAGCAGTCCGGACGGGGACGCTGAAGCTTTCTTT.

The chain has TRBV3-1 (or the pseudogene TRBV3-2) and TRBJ2-3; D remains ambiguous. Germline lookup yields CDR1 LGHDT and CDR2 YNNKEL (reference sequence). The CDR3 sequence is 11 residues long. Between the trimmed V and J ends, which lost 5 bases and 5 bases, there was a span of 5 bases. The DNA for the CDR3 is TGTGCCAGCAGCGAAAAAGATACGCAGTATTTT. Translated, it gives CASSEKDTQYF.

The chain employs TRBV10-3 and TRBJ1-5; 7 bases fit TRBD1. After removal of 3 bases from V and 5 bases from J, the junction contained 4 bases not matched to a gene. Germline V gene data show CDR1 as ENHRY and CDR2 as SYGVKD. The CDR3 contains 14 residues. CDR3 loop: CAISDEGAYQPQHF. Here the CDR3 DNA reads TGTGCCATCAGTGACGAGGGGGCTTATCAGCCCCAGCATTTT.